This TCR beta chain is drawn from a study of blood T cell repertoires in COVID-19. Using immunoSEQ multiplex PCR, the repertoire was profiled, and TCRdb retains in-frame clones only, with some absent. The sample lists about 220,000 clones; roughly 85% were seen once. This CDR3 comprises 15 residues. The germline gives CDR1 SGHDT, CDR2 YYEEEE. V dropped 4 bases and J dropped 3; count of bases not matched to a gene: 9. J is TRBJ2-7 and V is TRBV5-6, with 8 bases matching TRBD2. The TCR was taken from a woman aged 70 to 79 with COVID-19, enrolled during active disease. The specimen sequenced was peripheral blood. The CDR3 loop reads CASSVGLVASYEQYF. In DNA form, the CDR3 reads TGTGCCAGCAGCGTGGGACTAGTAGCCAGCTACGAGCAGTACTTC.